The clone carrying this T cell receptor (beta chain) is a singleton in its sample. Its antigen is not identified. The germline CDR1 and CDR2 sequences are ENHRY and SYGVKD. The V end was cut by 9 bases, the J end by 0 bases, with 15 bases between. The CDR3 length is 14 residues. Samples were taken at baseline and on day 1 of cycles 4 and 7. The data are from a study of OX40 agonist ivuxolimab in advanced cancers. Regarding the study as a whole: The expanded peripheral T cells' antigen specificity was not determined. Researchers report that CD8+ T cells had, on average, more expanded clones than CD4+. Clonal expansion by week 6 occurred in CD4+ and CD8+ blood T cells (at 0.1 to 3.0 mg/kg).

Libraries were prepared by immunoSEQ multiplex PCR; TCRdb keeps only in-frame clonotypes and omits some of them. Of approximately 76,000 clones listed, 85% to 90% are singletons. This TCR came from an adult with an advanced solid tumor such as melanoma, head and neck, liver or kidney cancer. The chain couples TRBV10-3 to TRBJ2-7, with a possible D match to TRBD1 (6 bases). The specimen comprised CD4+ or CD8+ T cells sorted from blood, sampled in a trial of the OX40 agonist ivuxolimab. The CDR3 region is CAMKQGGSSYEQYF. The CDR3 DNA sequence: TGTGCCATGAAACAGGGCGGAAGCTCCTACGAGCAGTACTTC.